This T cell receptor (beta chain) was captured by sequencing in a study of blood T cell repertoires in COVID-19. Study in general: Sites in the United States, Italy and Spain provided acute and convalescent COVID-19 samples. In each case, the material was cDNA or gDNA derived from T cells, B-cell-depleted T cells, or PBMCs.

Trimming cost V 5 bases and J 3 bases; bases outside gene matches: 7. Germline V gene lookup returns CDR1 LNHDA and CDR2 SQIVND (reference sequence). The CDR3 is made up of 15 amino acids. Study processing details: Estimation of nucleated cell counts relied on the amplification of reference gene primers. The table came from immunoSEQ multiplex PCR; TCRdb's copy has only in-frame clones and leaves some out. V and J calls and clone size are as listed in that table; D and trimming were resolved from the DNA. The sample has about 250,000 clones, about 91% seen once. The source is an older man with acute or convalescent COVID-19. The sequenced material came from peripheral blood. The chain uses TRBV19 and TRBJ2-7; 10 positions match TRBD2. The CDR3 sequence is CASSPVGLADYEQYF. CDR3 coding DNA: TGTGCCAGTAGTCCCGTAGGACTAGCGGACTACGAGCAGTACTTC.